The clone carrying this T cell receptor beta chain was recorded once. The target antigen is unknown. Other DNA sequences in the same sample also yield this CDR3. The source of the sample is a study of shared clonotypes between healthy human individuals. CDR3 length: 13 residues. Germline lookup yields CDR1 ENHRY and CDR2 SYGVKD. Deletions cut 3 bases from V and 6 bases from J, with 8 bases between. Each replicate PCR on the sorted subsets used 200 ng DNA (about 30,000 T cell genomes). Data came from immunoSEQ multiplex PCR; TCRdb stores just in-frame clones and leaves some out. Of under 1,100,000 clones in the sample, 60% to 80% were seen once. Overall study findings and caveats: Investigators expected sequencing depth to affect clonotype sharing among donors.

The specimen was memory CD4+ T cells sorted from blood. Specified subset: CD45RA-negative fraction. This chain links TRBV10-3 with TRBJ2-2; TRBD2 is a possible D gene (6 bases). The receptor was derived from a man between 18 and 35 years old in good health. The CDR3 DNA is TGTGCCATCAGTGACAGCGGGCCCGGGGAGCTGTTTTTT. This encodes CAISDSGPGELFF.